This T cell receptor (beta chain) came from a study of T cells in narcolepsy (dated by TCRdb to about 2018). Notes on the research overall: Patients with narcolepsy type 1 or type 2 (NT1, NT2) and healthy control donors were enrolled in the study. To look for autoreactive T cells in narcolepsy patients that target self-antigens of hypocretin neurons (hypocretin, TRIB2), the study used TCR Vbeta sequencing to follow clonotypes in blood and CSF.

For TCR Vbeta sequencing, memory CD4+ T cells were sorted ex vivo from the peripheral blood of both healthy controls and narcolepsy patients. Study-wide findings and limitations: In plots comparing CSF and blood CD4+ T cell clonotypes from the same patient, HCRT-specific and TRIB2-specific autoreactive clonotypes were highlighted. Autoreactive clonotypes were reported to be detected serially in the blood of the same patients and of different patients, but not in the blood of healthy controls. Certain blood memory CD4+ repertoires from patients and controls had no sequences that matched autoreactive T cell clones. Patients and controls had similar numbers of sequenced blood memory CD4+ clonotypes, with averages of approximately 40,000 in patients and 33,354 in controls.

The germline V gene gives CDR1 as SGHTA and CDR2 as FQGNSA. Inclusive of the bounding cysteine and phenylalanine, the CDR3 is 15 residues long. Only CDR3 DNA is held: 45 bases, read in frame from base 1. V is shortened by 3 bases, J by 0 bases, and the region joining them spans 9 bases. Libraries were made using the immunoSEQ multiplex PCR assay. Held by TCRdb, this immuneACCESS table contains in-frame sequences only and omits some clones. Under half of the omission traces to an unresolved V gene where checked; the cause of the rest is unknown. The sample table records approximately 25,000 clones; 60% to 75% of these occur just once. The ten largest clonotypes hold around 10% of the sample. In the case of this clone: This clone's antigen is unknown. Nothing much larger sits one base from this clone, and base qualities are not available.

Rearrangement joined TRBV7-2 to TRBJ2-1, with a weak D call of TRBD2 (6 bases match). The sequence was collected from a human donor in good health. Input material: memory (CD45RA-) CD4+ T cells from blood. Per the publication, the cell subset or site label means: memory T cells sorted ex vivo from peripheral blood. CDR3 reads: CASSFYGGSYNEQFF. Read as DNA, the sequence is TGTGCCAGCAGCTTCTACGGGGGCTCCTACAATGAGCAGTTCTTC.